Listed here are 12 T cell receptor beta chains from one sample, sequenced in a study of T-cell reconstitution after alpha-beta-depleted transplantation in children. Unique molecular identifiers were incorporated during preparation of the TCRbeta library. TCRdb re-called the PCR reads through MiXCR, storing one row per CDR3 protein. The sample consists of 610,000 or so distinct CDR3 sequences, over 20% of them appearing once. The sequencing used PBMCs, collected before TCRalphabeta/CD19-depleted stem cell transplant. Receptors originate from a boy less than two years old with Wiskott-Aldrich syndrome, due to receive a stem cell transplant.

This clonotype was counted only a few times. The CDR3 protein is CASSEDVAHEQYF. The CDR3 nucleotides are TGTGCCAGCAGCGAGGACGTAGCGCACGAGCAGTACTTC. V is TRBV9 and J is TRBJ2-7; D perhaps matches TRBD2 (5 bases). Germline values: CDR1 SGDLS, CDR2 YYNGEE. The length of the CDR3 is 13 residues. Trimming pared 3 bases from V and 5 bases from J, leaving 12 bases between.

This clonotype was recorded a few times. The chain uses TRBV10-1 and TRBJ1-5; TRBD1 agrees at 9 bases. This CDR3 is 14 amino acids long. CDR1 WNHNN and CDR2 SYGVQD come from the germline V gene (reference sequence). V lost 8 bases and J lost 0; bases outside the gene matches: 2. The CDR3 nucleotides read TGCGCCAGCTGGGACAGGGCTAGCAATCAGCCCCAGCATTTT. The encoded protein is CASWDRASNQPQHF.

This clonotype turned up a few times. The rearrangement uses TRBV6-2 or TRBV6-3 and TRBJ2-7; 12 bases align to TRBD2. The V segment lost 6 bases and the J segment 2 bases; nucleotides outside the gene matches: 5. Germline CDR1 reads MNHEY; CDR2 reads SVGEGT. The CDR3 is 15 residues long. The CDR3 DNA follows: TGTGCCAGCAGGCGCGGACTAGCGGGAACCTACGAGCAGTACTTC. Translating it yields CASRRGLAGTYEQYF.

This clonotype was recorded a few times. The chain is built from TRBV5-1 and TRBJ2-7; TRBD2 might be the D (5 bases). The length of the CDR3 is 14 residues. Germline CDR1 reads SGHRS; CDR2 reads YFSETQ. V lost 0 bases and J lost 5, with 12 bases in between. CDR3 region: CASSLGGTSDEQYF. As DNA, the CDR3 is TGCGCCAGCAGCTTGGGCGGAACTAGTGACGAGCAGTACTTC.

The V gene is TRBV20-1, the J gene TRBJ1-1; tentative D call: TRBD1 (6 bases). Looked up from germline, CDR1 is DFQATT and CDR2 is SNEGSKA (reference sequence). Trimming took off 3 bases at V and 3 bases at J, with 23 bases between the two ends. The CDR3 is 17 amino acids. The CDR3 DNA sequence: TGCAGTGCTAGCTTCCCGGGGAGGCCGGGGGCGGACACTGAAGCTTTCTTT. Translated: CSASFPGRPGADTEAFF.

The V gene is TRBV16, the J gene TRBJ2-2; 7 bases are shared with TRBD2. Losses at the gene ends were 8 bases for V and 4 bases for J; bases not matched to a gene: 16. The CDR3 covers 17 residues. CDR1 is KGHSY, CDR2 FQNENV, per germline. CDR3 sequence (DNA): TGTGCCAGCTGCCCGGGCGGGAGTGTCCGTGGCACCGGGGAGCTGTTTTTT. Translation: CASCPGGSVRGTGELFF.

The genes are TRBV3-1 and TRBJ1-5, with unresolved D. The CDR3 sequence is 14 residues long. In germline, CDR1 is LGHDT, CDR2 YNNKEL (reference sequence). Trimming cost V 7 bases and J 7 bases, with 17 bases left between them. CDR3 DNA sequence: TGTGCCAGCACCCAGCAAAAAGGGCTGCAGCCCCAGCATTTT. Amino acids: CASTQQKGLQPQHF.

CDR3 residues: CASSLADGTYEQYF. The CDR3 region has the DNA TGTGCCAGCAGCTTGGCGGACGGGACCTACGAGCAGTACTTC. The V gene is TRBV7-9, the J gene TRBJ2-7; D might be TRBD2 (5 bases). Deletions cut 3 bases from V and 2 bases from J, with 11 bases between. Per germline, CDR1 SEHNR and CDR2 FQNEAQ (reference sequence). The CDR3 consists of 14 residues.

This clonotype was recorded a few times. The rearrangement uses TRBV12-3 or TRBV12-4 and TRBJ1-5, with D perhaps matching TRBD1 (5 bases). Between the trimmed V and J ends, which lost 2 bases and 6 bases, there was a span of 11 bases. The CDR3 totals 14 residues. In DNA, the CDR3 is TGTGCCAGCAGTTTACAGGGTTTAGCTCAGCCCCAGCATTTT. It specifies CASSLQGLAQPQHF.

The chain has TRBV29-1 and TRBJ2-1; the D is unclear. V shed 4 bases and J shed 5 bases, with 12 bases lying between them. CDR1 SQVTM and CDR2 ANQGSEA come from the germline V gene. CDR3 length equals 13 residues. The CDR3 region has the DNA TGCAGCGTTGCTTCGGTTGTGGACAATGAGCAGTTCTTC. This sequence encodes CSVASVVDNEQFF.

This clonotype has only a few counts. The chain combines TRBV12-3 or TRBV12-4 with TRBJ1-3; D unclear. Trimming pared 11 bases from V and 0 bases from J, leaving 11 bases between. The CDR3 has 13 residues. Here the CDR3 reads CALKAYSGNTIYF. The CDR3 bases are TGTGCCTTAAAGGCGTACTCTGGAAACACCATATATTTT.

About this clonotype: This CDR3 fails to terminate in the conserved phenylalanine or tryptophan, so it likely reflects a read error. The V call is TRBV5-1, the J call TRBJ2-5, with no clear D. CDR1 is SGHRS and CDR2 is YFSETQ in the germline V gene. V lost 5 bases to trimming and J lost 2 bases, with 10 bases between them. The CDR3 is 13 amino acids. CDR3 residues: CASSSGAQETQYL. CDR3 nucleotide sequence: TGCGCCAGCAGTTCGGGTGCACAAGAGACCCAGTACTTA.